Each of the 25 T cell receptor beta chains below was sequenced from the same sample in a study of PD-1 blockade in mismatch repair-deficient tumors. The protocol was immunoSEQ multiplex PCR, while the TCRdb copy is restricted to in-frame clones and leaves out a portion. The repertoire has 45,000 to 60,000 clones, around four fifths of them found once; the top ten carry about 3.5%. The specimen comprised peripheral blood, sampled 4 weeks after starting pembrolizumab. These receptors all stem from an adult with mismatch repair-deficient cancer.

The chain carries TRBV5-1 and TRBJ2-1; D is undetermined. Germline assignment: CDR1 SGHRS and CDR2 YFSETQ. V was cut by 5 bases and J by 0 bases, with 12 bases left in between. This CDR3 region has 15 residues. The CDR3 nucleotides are TGCGCCAGCAGTCTGAGCTATAGCTCCTACAATGAGCAGTTCTTC. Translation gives CASSLSYSSYNEQFF.

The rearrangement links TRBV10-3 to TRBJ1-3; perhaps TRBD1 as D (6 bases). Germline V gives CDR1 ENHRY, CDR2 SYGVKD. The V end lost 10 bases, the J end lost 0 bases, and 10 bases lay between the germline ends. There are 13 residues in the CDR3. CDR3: CASGQSSGNTIYF. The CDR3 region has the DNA TGTGCCAGCGGACAGTCCTCTGGAAACACCATATATTTT.

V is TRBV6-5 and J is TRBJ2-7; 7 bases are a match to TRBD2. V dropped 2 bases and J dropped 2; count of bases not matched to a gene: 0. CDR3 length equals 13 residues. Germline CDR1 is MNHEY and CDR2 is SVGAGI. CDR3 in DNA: TGTGCCAGCAGTTACAGCGGGACCTACGAGCAGTACTTC. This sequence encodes CASSYSGTYEQYF.

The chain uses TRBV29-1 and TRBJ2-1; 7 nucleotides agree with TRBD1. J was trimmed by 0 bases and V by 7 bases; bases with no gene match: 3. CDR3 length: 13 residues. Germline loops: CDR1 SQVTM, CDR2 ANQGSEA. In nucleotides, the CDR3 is TGCAGCGAAGGGACAGACTCCTACAATGAGCAGTTCTTC. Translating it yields CSEGTDSYNEQFF.

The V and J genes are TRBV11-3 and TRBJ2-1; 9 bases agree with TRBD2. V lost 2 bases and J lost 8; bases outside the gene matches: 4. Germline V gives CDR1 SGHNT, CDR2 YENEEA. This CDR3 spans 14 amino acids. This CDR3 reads CASSLLSGSHEQFF. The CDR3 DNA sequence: TGTGCCAGCAGCTTACTTAGCGGGAGCCATGAGCAGTTCTTC.

The CDR3 DNA reads as TGTGCCAGTAGAAGCCAGCGGGGGGGGTCTGGGGCCAACGTCCTGACTTTC. Its protein product is CASRSQRGGSGANVLTF. This chain links TRBV19 with TRBJ2-6, with 10 bases fitting TRBD2. J was trimmed by 1 base and V by 6 bases; bases with no gene match: 6. The CDR3 totals 17 residues. Germline CDR1 reads LNHDA; CDR2 reads SQIVND (reference sequence).

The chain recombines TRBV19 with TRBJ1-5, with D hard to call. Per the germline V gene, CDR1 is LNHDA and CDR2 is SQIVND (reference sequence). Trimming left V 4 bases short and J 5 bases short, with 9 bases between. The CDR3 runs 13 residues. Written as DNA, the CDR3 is TGTGCCAGTAGTACCCAAGGAGATCAGCCCCAGCATTTT. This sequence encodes CASSTQGDQPQHF. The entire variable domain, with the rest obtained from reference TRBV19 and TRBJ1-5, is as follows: DGGITQSPKYLFRKEGQNVTLSCEQNLNHDAMYWYRQDPGQGLRLIYYSQIVNDFQKGDIAEGYSVSREKKESFPLTVTSAQKNPTAFYLCASSTQGDQPQHFGDGTRLSIL.

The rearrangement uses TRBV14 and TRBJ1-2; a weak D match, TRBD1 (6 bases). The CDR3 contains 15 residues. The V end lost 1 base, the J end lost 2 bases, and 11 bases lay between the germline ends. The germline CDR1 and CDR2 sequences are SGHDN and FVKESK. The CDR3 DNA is TGTGCCAGCAGCCAAGGACAGGCTCTCAACTATGGCTACACCTTC. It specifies CASSQGQALNYGYTF. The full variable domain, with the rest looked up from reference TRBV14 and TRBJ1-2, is EAGVTQFPSHSVIEKGQTVTLRCDPISGHDNLYWYRRVMGKEIKFLLHFVKESKQDESGMPNNRFLAERTGGTYSTLKVQPAELEDSGVYFCASSQGQALNYGYTFGSGTRLTVV.

The CDR3 protein is CASSYHGTNNEQFF. CDR3 sequence (DNA): TGTGCCAGCAGTTACCATGGGACTAACAATGAGCAGTTCTTC. The chain joins TRBV6-8 to TRBJ2-1; 7 bases fit TRBD2. Unmatched junction bases numbered 3, after V lost 2 bases and J lost 5 bases. There are 14 residues in the CDR3. Germline V gives CDR1 MNHGY, CDR2 SAAAGT.

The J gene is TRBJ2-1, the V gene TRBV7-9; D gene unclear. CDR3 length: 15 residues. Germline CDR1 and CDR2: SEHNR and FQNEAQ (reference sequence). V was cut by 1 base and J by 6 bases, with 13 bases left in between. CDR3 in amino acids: CASSLEGPTLNEQFF. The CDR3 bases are TGTGCCAGCAGCTTAGAGGGCCCGACCCTCAATGAGCAGTTCTTC.

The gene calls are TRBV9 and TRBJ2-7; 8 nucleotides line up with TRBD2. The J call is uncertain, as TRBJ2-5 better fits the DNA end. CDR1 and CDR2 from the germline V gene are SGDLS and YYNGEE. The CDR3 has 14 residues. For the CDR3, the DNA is TGTGCCAGCAGCAGTGGACTAGCCCAAGAGACCCAGTACTTC. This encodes CASSSGLAQETQYF.

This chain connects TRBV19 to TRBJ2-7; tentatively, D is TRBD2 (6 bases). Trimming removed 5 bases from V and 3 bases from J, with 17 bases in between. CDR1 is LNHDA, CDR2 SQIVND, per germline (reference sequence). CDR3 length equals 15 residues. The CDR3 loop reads CASSLMGGTSYEQYF. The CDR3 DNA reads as TGTGCCAGTAGTTTGATGGGGGGAACAAGCTACGAGCAGTACTTC.

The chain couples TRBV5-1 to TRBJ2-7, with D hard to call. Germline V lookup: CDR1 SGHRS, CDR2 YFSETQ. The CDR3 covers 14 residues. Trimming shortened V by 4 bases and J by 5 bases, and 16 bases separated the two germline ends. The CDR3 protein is CASSAPPEVDEQYF. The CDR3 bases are TGCGCCAGCAGCGCACCCCCCGAGGTCGACGAGCAGTACTTC.

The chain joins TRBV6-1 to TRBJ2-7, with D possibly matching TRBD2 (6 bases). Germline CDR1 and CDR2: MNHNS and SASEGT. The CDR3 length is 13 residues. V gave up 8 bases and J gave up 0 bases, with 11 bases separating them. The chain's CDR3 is CASLMDYSYEQYF. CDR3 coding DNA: TGTGCCAGCCTCATGGACTACTCCTACGAGCAGTACTTC.

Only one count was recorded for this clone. The CDR3 nucleotides read TGCGCCAGCAGCCAAGATGGCAGGGAGGGAGAAAAACTGTTTTTT. This translates into CASSQDGREGEKLFF. This chain links TRBV4-1 with TRBJ1-4; a possible D gene is TRBD1 (5 bases). CDR1 and CDR2 (germline): MGHRA, YSYEKL. V was shortened by 0 bases and J by 8 bases, with 13 bases between the two germline ends. The CDR3 is made up of 15 amino acids.

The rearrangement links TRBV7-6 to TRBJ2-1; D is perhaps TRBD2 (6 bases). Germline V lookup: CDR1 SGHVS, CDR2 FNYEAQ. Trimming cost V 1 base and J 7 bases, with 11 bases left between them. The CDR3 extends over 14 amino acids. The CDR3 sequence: CASSLEGGKNEQFF. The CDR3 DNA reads TGTGCCAGCAGCTTAGAAGGCGGGAAAAATGAGCAGTTCTTC.

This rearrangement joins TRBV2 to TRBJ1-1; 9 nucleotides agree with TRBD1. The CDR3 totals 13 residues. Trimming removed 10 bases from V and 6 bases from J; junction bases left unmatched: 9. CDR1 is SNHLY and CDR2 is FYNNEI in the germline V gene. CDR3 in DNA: TGTGCCAACACCGACAGGGGGTTGGCTGAAGCTTTCTTT. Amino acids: CANTDRGLAEAFF.

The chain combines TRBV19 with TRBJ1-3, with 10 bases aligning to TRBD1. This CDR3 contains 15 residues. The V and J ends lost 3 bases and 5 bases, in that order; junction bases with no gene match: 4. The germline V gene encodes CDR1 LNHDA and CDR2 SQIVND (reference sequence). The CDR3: CASSIDRGPRNTIYF. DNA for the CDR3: TGTGCCAGTAGTATCGACAGGGGGCCGAGAAACACCATATATTTT.

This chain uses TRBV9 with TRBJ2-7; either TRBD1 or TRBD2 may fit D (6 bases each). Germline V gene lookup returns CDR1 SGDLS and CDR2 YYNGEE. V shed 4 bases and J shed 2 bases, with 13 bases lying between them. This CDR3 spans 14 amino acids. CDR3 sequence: CASSPGRGAYEQYF. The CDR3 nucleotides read TGTGCCAGCAGCCCTGGTAGGGGGGCCTACGAGCAGTACTTC. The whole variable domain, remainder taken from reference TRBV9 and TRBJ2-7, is DSGVTQTPKHLITATGQRVTLRCSPRSGDLSVYWYQQSLDQGLQFLIQYYNGEERAKGNILERFSAQQFPDLHSELNLSSLELGDSALYFCASSPGRGAYEQYFGPGTRLTVT.

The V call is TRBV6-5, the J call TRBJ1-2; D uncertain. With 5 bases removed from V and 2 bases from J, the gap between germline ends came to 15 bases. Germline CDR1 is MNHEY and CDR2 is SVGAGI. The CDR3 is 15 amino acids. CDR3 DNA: TGTGCCAGCAGTGTGAGAGGAGGAGAGAACTATGGCTACACCTTC. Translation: CASSVRGGENYGYTF.

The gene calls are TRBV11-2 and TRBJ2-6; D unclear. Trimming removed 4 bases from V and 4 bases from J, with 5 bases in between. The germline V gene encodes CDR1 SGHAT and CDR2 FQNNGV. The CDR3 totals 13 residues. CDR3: CASSSTGANVLTF. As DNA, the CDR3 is TGTGCCAGCAGCTCGACAGGGGCCAACGTCCTGACTTTC.

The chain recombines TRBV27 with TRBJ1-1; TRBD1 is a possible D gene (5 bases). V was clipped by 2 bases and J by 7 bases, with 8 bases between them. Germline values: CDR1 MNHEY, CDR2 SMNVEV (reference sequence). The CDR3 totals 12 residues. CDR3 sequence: CASSLEGREAFF. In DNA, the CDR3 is TGTGCCAGCAGTTTAGAGGGGCGTGAAGCTTTCTTT.

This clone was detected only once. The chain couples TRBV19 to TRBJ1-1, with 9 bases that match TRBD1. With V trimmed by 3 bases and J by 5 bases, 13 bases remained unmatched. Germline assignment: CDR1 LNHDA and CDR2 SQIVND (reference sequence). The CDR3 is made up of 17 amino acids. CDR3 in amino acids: CASSIGNRGLYETEAFF. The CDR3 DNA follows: TGTGCCAGTAGTATCGGGAACAGGGGGCTCTACGAAACTGAAGCTTTCTTT.

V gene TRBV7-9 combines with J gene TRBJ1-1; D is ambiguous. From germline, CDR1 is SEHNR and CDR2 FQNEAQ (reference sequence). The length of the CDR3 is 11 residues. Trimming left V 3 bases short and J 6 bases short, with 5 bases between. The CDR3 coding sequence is TGTGCCAGCAGCTTGGCGCCTGAAGCTTTCTTT. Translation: CASSLAPEAFF.

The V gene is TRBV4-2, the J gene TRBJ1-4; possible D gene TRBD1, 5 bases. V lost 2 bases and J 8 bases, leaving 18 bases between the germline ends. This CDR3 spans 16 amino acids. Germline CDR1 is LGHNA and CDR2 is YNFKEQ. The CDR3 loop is CASSQITADPGEKLFF. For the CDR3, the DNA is TGTGCCAGCAGCCAAATCACCGCAGACCCAGGGGAAAAACTGTTTTTT.